Following are 20 T cell receptor beta chains from one sample sequenced in a study of vaccination effects on CD4 cells after COVID-19. Some clones are missing from TCRdb's copy, which holds only in-frame ones; the method was immunoSEQ multiplex PCR. The table lists tens of thousands of clones, around three quarters of them singletons, with 20% to 25% in the top ten. Within the ViraFEST assay, antigen-specific CD4+ T cells underwent expansion with viral peptide pools prior to sequencing. The authors isolated CD4+ T cells after nine to eleven days of culture. Each vaccine recipient was nucleocapsid antibody negative and had no prior SARS-CoV-2 infection. Antigen specificity for these receptors is unknown. The sample in question was CD4+ T cells from PBMCs cultured with HCoV-NL63 spike peptides, obtained before COVID-19 vaccination. These receptors originate from a human donor who received a COVID-19 vaccine.

V is TRBV6-2 or TRBV6-3 and J is TRBJ1-2; D is ambiguous. CDR3 length equals 13 residues. V gave up 5 bases and J gave up 4 bases, with 11 bases separating them. Germline V lookup: CDR1 MNHEY, CDR2 SVGEGT. The CDR3 reads CASSPGRSYGYTF. The CDR3 region has the DNA TGTGCCAGCAGTCCGGGCAGGAGCTATGGCTACACCTTC.

The chain joins TRBV19 to TRBJ1-2; 10 nucleotides align to TRBD1. Looked up from germline, CDR1 is LNHDA and CDR2 is SQIVND (reference sequence). V lost 5 bases and J lost 5; bases outside the gene matches: 5. CDR3 size: 14 residues. CDR3 sequence reads: CASSPRDRGYGYTF. The DNA for the CDR3 is TGTGCCAGTAGTCCCCGGGACAGGGGATATGGCTACACCTTC.

This clone was picked up one time. This chain uses TRBV19 with TRBJ2-3; D may match TRBD1 or TRBD2 (6 bases each). In germline, CDR1 is LNHDA, CDR2 SQIVND (reference sequence). V lost 5 bases to trimming and J lost 5 bases, with 14 bases between them. The CDR3 runs to 14 residues. CDR3 loop: CASSPPGAKDTQYF. CDR3 in DNA: TGTGCCAGTAGTCCCCCGGGGGCCAAAGATACGCAGTATTTT.

This sequence joins TRBV3-1 (or the pseudogene TRBV3-2) and TRBJ1-2, with D hard to call. CDR1 and CDR2 (germline): LGHDT, YNNKEL (reference sequence). V lost 0 bases, J lost 5 bases, and 7 bases lay in between. The CDR3 consists of 13 residues. The CDR3 region is CASSQEWSYGYTF. CDR3 nucleotide sequence: TGTGCCAGCAGCCAAGAGTGGAGTTATGGCTACACCTTC.

J is TRBJ2-7 and V is TRBV28; D may be TRBD2 (5 bases). V was cut by 5 bases and J by 0 bases, with 11 bases left in between. Germline CDR1 MDHEN, CDR2 SYDVKM. The length of the CDR3 is 14 residues. CDR3 region: CASSAGGLSYEQYF. CDR3 DNA sequence: TGTGCCAGCAGTGCCGGAGGACTCTCCTACGAGCAGTACTTC.

The chain carries TRBV6-2 or TRBV6-3 and TRBJ1-5; D uncertain. This CDR3 region has 13 residues. The V gene lost 6 bases and the J gene lost 4 bases, with 10 bases spanning the gap. Germline loops: CDR1 MNHEY, CDR2 SVGEGT. CDR3: CASSQPPNQPQHF. The CDR3 DNA reads TGTGCCAGCAGCCAACCCCCGAATCAGCCCCAGCATTTT.

This clone was observed once. The chain combines TRBV5-1 with TRBJ2-1; D not resolved. The CDR3 is 12 amino acids. Trimming pared 5 bases from V and 5 bases from J, leaving 8 bases between. Germline V lookup: CDR1 SGHRS, CDR2 YFSETQ. CDR3: CASRDGDNEQFF. CDR3 DNA: TGCGCCAGCAGGGATGGAGACAATGAGCAGTTCTTC. The full variable domain, completed using reference TRBV5-1 and TRBJ2-1, is KAGVTQTPRYLIKTRGQQVTLSCSPISGHRSVSWYQQTPGQGLQFLFEYFSETQRNKGNFPGRFSGRQFSNSRSEMNVSTLELGDSALYLCASRDGDNEQFFGPGTRLTVL.

V is TRBV7-9 and J is TRBJ1-2; D unresolved. The V and J ends lost 4 bases and 1 base respectively, with 10 bases between them. CDR1 and CDR2 (germline): SEHNR, FQNEAQ (reference sequence). This CDR3 comprises 14 residues. This chain's CDR3 is CASSSFGSNYGYTF. The CDR3 DNA is TGTGCCAGCAGCTCCTTTGGCAGTAACTATGGCTACACCTTC.

This clone turned up a few times. This chain uses TRBV4-3 with TRBJ2-3; possibly TRBD1 for D (6 bases). CDR1 LGHNA and CDR2 YSLEER come from the germline V gene. The V end was cut by 1 base, the J end by 2 bases, with 10 bases between. The length of the CDR3 is 15 residues. Here the CDR3 reads CASSQGTGFTDTQYF. In DNA, the CDR3 is TGCGCCAGCAGCCAAGGAACAGGGTTCACAGATACGCAGTATTTT.

J is TRBJ2-7 and V is TRBV4-1, with TRBD2 as a possible D gene (6 bases). The V gene lost 0 bases and the J gene lost 5 bases, with 11 bases spanning the gap. Germline-derived CDR1 and CDR2 are MGHRA and YSYEKL. This CDR3 is built from 14 residues. The CDR3 coding sequence is TGCGCCAGCAGCCAAGATAGCGGCAGCGACGAGCAGTACTTC. Translated: CASSQDSGSDEQYF.

The chain employs TRBV6-5 and TRBJ2-3; no clear D. V lost 0 bases and J lost 2, with 6 bases in between. This CDR3 has 14 residues. CDR1 MNHEY and CDR2 SVGAGI come from the germline V gene. In DNA form, the CDR3 reads TGTGCCAGCAGTTACTCCGCCACCACAGATACGCAGTATTTT. As protein: CASSYSATTDTQYF.

V usage is TRBV19 and J usage is TRBJ2-6; D ambiguous. Germline lookup yields CDR1 LNHDA and CDR2 SQIVND (reference sequence). CDR3 length: 16 residues. Deletions cut 0 bases from V and 0 bases from J, with 6 bases between. In DNA, the CDR3 is TGTGCCAGTAGTATAGATCGCCCCTCTGGGGCCAACGTCCTGACTTTC. Its translation: CASSIDRPSGANVLTF.

The CDR3 DNA reads as TGTGCCAGCTCAGTGACAGGGTCCGGGTACGAGCAGTACTTC. Its protein product is CASSVTGSGYEQYF. This chain joins TRBV18 and TRBJ2-7; TRBD1 aligns across 7 bases. The germline CDR1 and CDR2 sequences are KGHSH and LQKENI. CDR3 length: 14 residues. Trimming at V came to 5 bases and at J to 4 bases, leaving 8 bases not matched to a gene.

The J gene is TRBJ1-5, the V gene TRBV29-1; D gene uncertain. The CDR3 totals 12 residues. CDR1 and CDR2 from the germline V gene are SQVTM and ANQGSEA. Trimming shortened V by 4 bases and J by 3 bases, and 7 bases separated the two germline ends. CDR3 nucleotides: TGCAGCGTTGCGGGCGCCAATCAGCCCCAGCATTTT. Protein: CSVAGANQPQHF.

This clone has more than one count but fewer than ten. This rearrangement joins TRBV27 to TRBJ1-2; possible D gene TRBD1, 5 bases. CDR3 length equals 17 residues. The V gene lost 6 bases and the J gene lost 5 bases, with 25 bases spanning the gap. Germline assignment: CDR1 MNHEY and CDR2 SMNVEV (reference sequence). CDR3 in DNA: TGTGCCAGCAGCAACGCCGGGAGGGGCCGGGGGACTTATGGCTACACCTTC. Translation gives CASSNAGRGRGTYGYTF.

V gene TRBV20-1 combines with J gene TRBJ2-1; 13 bases are shared with TRBD2. CDR3 length: 13 residues. V lost 3 bases, J lost 12 bases, and 5 bases stayed unmatched. Germline V gene lookup returns CDR1 DFQATT and CDR2 SNEGSKA (reference sequence). The CDR3, as DNA: TGCAGTGCTAGTACTAGCGGGAGGGCCCGGCAGTTCTTC. Translation gives CSASTSGRARQFF.

The V gene is TRBV2, the J gene TRBJ2-1; D remains ambiguous. The V end was cut by 3 bases, the J end by 0 bases, with 0 bases between. Germline loops: CDR1 SNHLY, CDR2 FYNNEI. The CDR3 is 12 residues long. CDR3 protein: CASSDSYNEQFF. CDR3 nucleotides: TGTGCCAGCAGTGACTCCTACAATGAGCAGTTCTTC.

The rearrangement uses TRBV6-4 and TRBJ2-3; 8 nucleotides agree with TRBD2. V lost 0 bases to trimming and J lost 2 bases; unmatched junction nucleotides: 4. In germline, CDR1 is MRHNA, CDR2 SNTAGT. The CDR3 is 16 amino acids. The CDR3 is CASSDSAGGSTDTQYF. The CDR3 DNA is TGTGCCAGCAGTGACTCTGCGGGAGGCTCCACAGATACGCAGTATTTT.

The rearrangement links TRBV29-1 to TRBJ2-7, with no clear D. This CDR3 contains 14 residues. The V end lost 4 bases, the J end lost 0 bases, and 13 bases lay between the germline ends. CDR1 and CDR2 (germline): SQVTM, ANQGSEA. CDR3 sequence: CSVAPQENSYEQYF. In DNA form, the CDR3 reads TGCAGCGTTGCCCCCCAGGAAAACTCCTACGAGCAGTACTTC.

This clone came up once. The chain links TRBV12-5 to TRBJ1-6; maybe TRBD1 (5 bases). Germline V gene lookup returns CDR1 LGHNT and CDR2 FRNRAP. The CDR3 runs 15 residues. The germline V and J ends were trimmed by 6 bases and 3 bases, with 12 bases remaining between them. CDR3 amino acids: CASGEGTDYNSPLHF. As DNA, the CDR3 is TGTGCTAGTGGGGAGGGGACGGACTATAATTCACCCCTCCACTTT.